These 26 T cell receptor beta chains share one sample of origin, sequenced in a study of T cells in Graves' hyperthyroidism and ophthalmopathy (dated by TCRdb to the late 2010s). Library creation used multiplex PCR. For sequencing, an Illumina HiSeq 2000 was employed. Amplification of TCR beta CDR3 regions was carried out from RNA transcripts. For the first round of RT-PCR on the TCR CDR3, the HTBI primer set was used together with the Qiagen OneStep RT-PCR kit. TCRdb took the public reads, trimmed them with fastp at Q25, ran MiXCR for clone calling and kept in-frame beta chains. Entries that share a CDR3 protein sequence are merged under the most common genes and DNA. The sample includes hundreds of thousands of distinct CDR3 sequences, with around 15% observed a single time. The leading ten clones occupy 10% of the sample. Sequenced material: blood. The receptors stem from a woman under 30 with Graves' hyperthyroidism.

Only a few counts were recorded for this clonotype. The CDR3 DNA sequence: TGCGCCAGCAGCCAAGAAGGAACCGGGACAGGGAATGGCTACACCTTC. Translating gives CASSQEGTGTGNGYTF. This sequence joins TRBV4-1 and TRBJ1-2, with 9 positions matching TRBD1. This CDR3 spans 16 amino acids. Germline-derived CDR1 and CDR2 are MGHRA and YSYEKL. Germline trimming cut 0 bases from V and 6 bases from J; bases unmatched to any gene: 8.

Points on this clonotype: A read error is possible here, since a much larger clone lies one base away. Without the conserved terminal phenylalanine or tryptophan, this CDR3 likely stems from a read error. The J gene is TRBJ1-3, the V gene TRBV12-3 or TRBV12-4; D ambiguous. The CDR3 loop spans 16 amino acids. Trimming shortened V by 0 bases and J by 0 bases, and 9 bases separated the two germline ends. In DNA form, the CDR3 reads TGTGCCAGCAGTTTAGCGGGCACCCGCTCTGGAAACACCATATATTCT. This encodes CASSLAGTRSGNTIYS.

The rearrangement uses TRBV5-1 and TRBJ2-7; D uncertain. Trimming took off 1 base at V and 2 bases at J, with 10 bases between the two ends. The CDR3 contains 14 residues. The V gene's germline CDR1 is SGHRS and CDR2 YFSETQ. The CDR3, as DNA: TGCGCCAGCAGCTTGAGGCACCTTACCTACGAGCAGTACTTC. This gives the protein CASSLRHLTYEQYF.

At least ten counts were recorded for this clonotype. This chain uses TRBV2 with TRBJ2-7, with D hard to call. Germline loops: CDR1 SNHLY, CDR2 FYNNEI. Trimming left V 7 bases short and J 0 bases short, with 10 bases between. The CDR3 totals 13 residues. The CDR3 sequence is CASNAFSSYEQYF. CDR3 coding DNA: TGTGCCAGCAATGCGTTTTCCTCCTACGAGCAGTACTTC.

This clonotype was found a few times. This chain uses TRBV19 with TRBJ1-5; D not certain. The CDR3 consists of 14 residues. V was pared by 1 base and J by 0 bases, with 4 bases between. CDR1 is LNHDA and CDR2 is SQIVND in the germline V gene (reference sequence). The CDR3 loop reads CASSIGGSNQPQHF. CDR3 bases: TGTGCCAGTAGTATAGGGGGTAGCAATCAGCCCCAGCATTTT.

This chain joins TRBV7-9 and TRBJ2-6; TRBD1 agrees at 9 bases. The CDR3 extends over 19 amino acids. Per germline, CDR1 SEHNR and CDR2 FQNEAQ (reference sequence). With 5 bases clipped from V and 4 bases from J, the junction kept 15 bases outside the gene matches. CDR3 residues: CASSLQPGQGRGGANVLTF. CDR3 coding DNA: TGTGCCAGCAGCCTCCAGCCGGGACAGGGAAGGGGCGGGGCCAACGTCCTGACTTTC.

The CDR3 DNA is TGCAGTGCTAGGTCTACCACACCCATTTTGGGGGCCGGCGGGAGGGCCCGTGACGTGTACGAGCAGTACTTC. The encoded protein is CSARSTTPILGAGGRARDVYEQYF. This chain links TRBV20-1 with TRBJ2-7; 9 bases map to TRBD2. The germline V gene encodes CDR1 DFQATT and CDR2 SNEGSKA (reference sequence). The CDR3 covers 24 residues. The V gene end was trimmed by 3 bases and the J gene end by 4 bases; junction bases not matched to a gene: 37.

This clonotype appeared many times. This sequence joins TRBV29-1 and TRBJ2-1, with 9 bases lining up with TRBD1. Germline values: CDR1 SQVTM, CDR2 ANQGSEA. The trim removed 0 bases at V and 4 bases at J, leaving 4 bases unmatched. The CDR3 loop spans 15 amino acids. CDR3 coding DNA: TGCAGCGTTGAAGATTGGGGGACAGGGTACAATGAGCAGTTCTTC. Translating gives CSVEDWGTGYNEQFF.

This clonotype was recorded at least ten times. The rearrangement joins TRBV20-1 to TRBJ2-1, with D perhaps TRBD1 or TRBD2 (6 bases each). V lost 3 bases, J lost 8 bases, and 8 bases lay in between. CDR3 length: 11 residues. The germline gives CDR1 DFQATT, CDR2 SNEGSKA (reference sequence). Written as DNA, the CDR3 is TGCAGTGCTAGTAGGGGGGATGAGCAGTTCTTC. Its translation is CSASRGDEQFF.

In its sample, this clonotype was seen a few times. This rearrangement joins TRBV10-3 to TRBJ1-1, with D uncertain. This CDR3 contains 14 residues. The V gene lost 2 bases and the J gene lost 1 base, with 8 bases spanning the gap. Germline V gene sequence: CDR1 ENHRY, CDR2 SYGVKD. The CDR3 region has the DNA TGTGCCATCAGTGAGCCAGAGACGAACACTGAAGCTTTCTTT. It codes for CAISEPETNTEAFF.

The table lists this clonotype with many counts. The chain employs TRBV27 and TRBJ2-1; 8 bases fit TRBD2. With 6 bases clipped from V and 5 bases from J, the junction kept 12 bases outside the gene matches. The CDR3 extends over 16 amino acids. CDR1 is MNHEY, CDR2 SMNVEV, per germline (reference sequence). CDR3 region: CASRGKRGLNDNEQFF. In DNA form, the CDR3 reads TGTGCCAGCAGGGGTAAGCGGGGGCTAAATGACAATGAGCAGTTCTTC.

Ten or more counts support this clonotype. J is TRBJ2-1 and V is TRBV27; D gene ambiguous. Germline lookup yields CDR1 MNHEY and CDR2 SMNVEV (reference sequence). The CDR3 is made up of 13 amino acids. V was trimmed by 6 bases and J by 7 bases, leaving 13 bases between them. The CDR3 nucleotides are TGTGCCAGCAGCTACACAGTTGAGAATGAGCAGTTCTTC. This translates into CASSYTVENEQFF.

This clonotype occurred a few times. The chain recombines TRBV19 with TRBJ1-5, with D maybe TRBD1 (6 bases). Per germline, CDR1 LNHDA and CDR2 SQIVND (reference sequence). The ends were cut back, 5 bases at V and 3 bases at J, with 17 bases in the middle. CDR3 length: 16 amino acids. CDR3 sequence: CASSLNRERDNQPQHF. In nucleotides, the CDR3 is TGTGCCAGTAGTCTGAACAGGGAAAGAGACAATCAGCCCCAGCATTTT.

The chain recombines TRBV6-5 with TRBJ2-3, with TRBD2 identical over 8 bases. The CDR3 contains 14 residues. J was trimmed by 14 bases and V by 0 bases; bases with no gene match: 10. Germline-derived CDR1 and CDR2 are MNHEY and SVGAGI. The chain's CDR3 is CASSYSKVGLVLYF. CDR3 sequence (DNA): TGTGCCAGCAGTTACTCGAAGGTGGGACTAGTCCTGTATTTT.

This clonotype was seen ten or more times. The chain uses TRBV12-3 or TRBV12-4 and TRBJ1-2; a possible D gene is TRBD1 (5 bases). The CDR3 is 13 residues long. V was cut by 5 bases and J by 7 bases, with 14 bases left in between. The CDR3 DNA is TGTGCCAGCAGTCCCGGGGGTTGGAGTGGCTACACCTTC. This sequence encodes CASSPGGWSGYTF.

Notes on this clonotype: One base away lies a much larger clone, so this may be a sequencing read error. The rearrangement joins TRBV12-3 or TRBV12-4 to TRBJ2-3; 7 bases align to TRBD2. Germline trimming cut 5 bases from V and 2 bases from J; bases unmatched to any gene: 13. The CDR3 has 17 residues. The CDR3 here is CASSPLGAGINTDTQYF. The CDR3 DNA sequence: TGTGCCAGCAGTCCATTGGGAGCGGGAATTAACACAGATACGCAGTATTTT.

The chain carries TRBV9 and TRBJ2-7, with D perhaps TRBD2 (7 bases). The CDR3 runs 13 residues. CDR1 SGDLS and CDR2 YYNGEE come from the germline V gene. The V end lost 4 bases, the J end lost 7 bases, and 15 bases lay between the germline ends. CDR3 in DNA: TGTGCCAGCAGCCCCACGGGGGGCAGAGAGCAGTACTTC. Amino acid sequence: CASSPTGGREQYF.

This clonotype has a handful of counts. A junction boundary mismatches the germline segment, possibly from a read error. The rearrangement links TRBV6-1 to TRBJ1-5; 7 bases are a match to TRBD1. The CDR3 length is 15 residues. The germline V gene has CDR1 MNHNS and CDR2 SASEGT. This CDR3 is CASSLTRDRNQPRHF. The CDR3 coding sequence is TGTGCCAGCAGCTTGACCCGGGACAGAAATCAGCCCCGGCATTTT.

This clonotype was seen many times. This chain uses TRBV7-2 with TRBJ2-1; TRBD2 is a possible D gene (6 bases). V was trimmed by 2 bases and J by 3 bases, leaving 11 bases between them. The CDR3 is 15 amino acids. From germline, CDR1 is SGHTA and CDR2 FQGNSA. CDR3 in amino acids: CASSLSGVDYNEQFF. The DNA of the CDR3 is TGTGCCAGCAGCTTATCGGGGGTGGACTACAATGAGCAGTTCTTC.

This clonotype was found many times. This chain links TRBV27 with TRBJ2-3; D perhaps matches TRBD2 (6 bases). Trimming left V 5 bases short and J 2 bases short, with 17 bases between. Germline-derived CDR1 and CDR2 are MNHEY and SMNVEV (reference sequence). The CDR3 length is 16 residues. CDR3 sequence (DNA): TGTGCCAGCAGTCACCTGGACTACCCCGACACAGATACGCAGTATTTT. This gives the protein CASSHLDYPDTDTQYF.

This clonotype was detected ten times or more. The CDR3 is CASSEPITGSNSPLHF. The CDR3 DNA reads TGTGCCAGCAGCGAGCCCATCACCGGTTCTAATTCACCCCTCCACTTT. V gene TRBV7-2 combines with J gene TRBJ1-6; unclear D gene. V lost 5 bases to trimming and J lost 6 bases, with 17 bases between them. CDR3 length: 16 amino acids. Germline V CDR1 and CDR2: SGHTA, FQGNSA. Variable domain in full (rest from reference TRBV7-2 and TRBJ1-6): GAGVSQSPSNKVTEKGKDVELRCDPISGHTALYWYRQSLGQGLEFLIYFQGNSAPDKSGLPSDRFSAERTGGSVSTLTIQRTQQEDSAVYLCASSEPITGSNSPLHFGNGTRLTVT.

This sequence joins TRBV4-2 and TRBJ2-7; TRBD2 aligns across 10 bases. With 4 bases clipped from V and 5 bases from J, the junction kept 8 bases outside the gene matches. CDR3 length: 15 residues. Per germline, CDR1 LGHNA and CDR2 YNFKEQ. The CDR3 is CASSLSGRGGDEQYF. DNA of the CDR3: TGTGCCAGCAGCCTGAGCGGGAGGGGAGGTGACGAGCAGTACTTC.

This clonotype was found many times. This chain joins TRBV7-2 and TRBJ2-7; 7 bases match TRBD1. This CDR3 spans 14 amino acids. V was pared by 6 bases and J by 5 bases, with 10 bases of the junction left unmatched. The germline CDR1 and CDR2 sequences are SGHTA and FQGNSA. The CDR3 nucleotides are TGTGCCAGCAGAACAACAGGGGAATTCCACGAGCAGTACTTC. It encodes CASRTTGEFHEQYF.

This clonotype has at least ten counts. The chain uses TRBV12-3 or TRBV12-4 and TRBJ2-3; 7 positions agree with TRBD2. V dropped 0 bases and J dropped 0; count of bases not matched to a gene: 9. The CDR3 contains 18 residues. The CDR3 sequence is CASSLARLSRESTDTQYF. The CDR3 nucleotides read TGTGCCAGCAGTTTAGCGCGGCTCTCGCGGGAGAGCACAGATACGCAGTATTTT.

The rearrangement links TRBV20-1 to TRBJ2-5; D perhaps matches TRBD1 (5 bases). V lost 2 bases and J lost 2, with 12 bases in between. The CDR3 consists of 14 residues. Germline V gene data show CDR1 as DFQATT and CDR2 as SNEGSKA (reference sequence). CDR3 DNA: TGCAGTGCTAGACGGCAGGGTACACAAGAGACCCAGTACTTC. It is translated as CSARRQGTQETQYF.

This clonotype appeared many times. This chain links TRBV9 with TRBJ2-7; 9 bases map to TRBD2. Germline CDR1 and CDR2: SGDLS and YYNGEE. The V segment lost 4 bases and the J segment 2 bases; nucleotides outside the gene matches: 4. The CDR3 runs 14 residues. CDR3 sequence: CASSISGGAYEQYF. The CDR3 region has the DNA TGTGCCAGCAGCATTAGCGGGGGAGCCTACGAGCAGTACTTC.